This TCR beta chain was documented in a study of graft-versus-host responses after intestinal transplantation. About the study: Every recipient underwent anti-thymocyte globulin induction, then tacrolimus and steroids for 2 to 3 years. Findings and caveats of the study: An association linked early post-transplant HvG declines with peak circulating GvH clone levels. The recipient marrow held GvH clones, and some of them showed up first in ileum or blood. Where graft-donor T cell macrochimerism was present, patients had high graft-versus-host to host-versus-graft clonal ratios in allografts.

A note on this clone: What it recognizes is unknown.

Assay used: immunoSEQ multiplex PCR; TCRdb lists only in-frame clones, some missing. The data contain roughly 120,000 clones, 90% to 95% of them seen just once; the ten biggest clones take up about 0.54%. CDR3 size: 15 residues. V lost 0 bases to trimming and J lost 7 bases; unmatched junction nucleotides: 3. The germline V gene has CDR1 SGDLS and CDR2 YYNGEE. The genes are TRBV9 and TRBJ2-1; 11 nucleotides align to TRBD2. The sample in question was unstimulated CD8+ T cells sorted from spleen or lymph node cells, obtained before intestinal transplant. The TCR originated in a human donor who received an intestinal transplant. Written as DNA, the CDR3 is TGTGCCAGCAGCGTAGGTTCTAGCGGGGGGAATGAGCAGTTCTTC. As protein: CASSVGSSGGNEQFF.